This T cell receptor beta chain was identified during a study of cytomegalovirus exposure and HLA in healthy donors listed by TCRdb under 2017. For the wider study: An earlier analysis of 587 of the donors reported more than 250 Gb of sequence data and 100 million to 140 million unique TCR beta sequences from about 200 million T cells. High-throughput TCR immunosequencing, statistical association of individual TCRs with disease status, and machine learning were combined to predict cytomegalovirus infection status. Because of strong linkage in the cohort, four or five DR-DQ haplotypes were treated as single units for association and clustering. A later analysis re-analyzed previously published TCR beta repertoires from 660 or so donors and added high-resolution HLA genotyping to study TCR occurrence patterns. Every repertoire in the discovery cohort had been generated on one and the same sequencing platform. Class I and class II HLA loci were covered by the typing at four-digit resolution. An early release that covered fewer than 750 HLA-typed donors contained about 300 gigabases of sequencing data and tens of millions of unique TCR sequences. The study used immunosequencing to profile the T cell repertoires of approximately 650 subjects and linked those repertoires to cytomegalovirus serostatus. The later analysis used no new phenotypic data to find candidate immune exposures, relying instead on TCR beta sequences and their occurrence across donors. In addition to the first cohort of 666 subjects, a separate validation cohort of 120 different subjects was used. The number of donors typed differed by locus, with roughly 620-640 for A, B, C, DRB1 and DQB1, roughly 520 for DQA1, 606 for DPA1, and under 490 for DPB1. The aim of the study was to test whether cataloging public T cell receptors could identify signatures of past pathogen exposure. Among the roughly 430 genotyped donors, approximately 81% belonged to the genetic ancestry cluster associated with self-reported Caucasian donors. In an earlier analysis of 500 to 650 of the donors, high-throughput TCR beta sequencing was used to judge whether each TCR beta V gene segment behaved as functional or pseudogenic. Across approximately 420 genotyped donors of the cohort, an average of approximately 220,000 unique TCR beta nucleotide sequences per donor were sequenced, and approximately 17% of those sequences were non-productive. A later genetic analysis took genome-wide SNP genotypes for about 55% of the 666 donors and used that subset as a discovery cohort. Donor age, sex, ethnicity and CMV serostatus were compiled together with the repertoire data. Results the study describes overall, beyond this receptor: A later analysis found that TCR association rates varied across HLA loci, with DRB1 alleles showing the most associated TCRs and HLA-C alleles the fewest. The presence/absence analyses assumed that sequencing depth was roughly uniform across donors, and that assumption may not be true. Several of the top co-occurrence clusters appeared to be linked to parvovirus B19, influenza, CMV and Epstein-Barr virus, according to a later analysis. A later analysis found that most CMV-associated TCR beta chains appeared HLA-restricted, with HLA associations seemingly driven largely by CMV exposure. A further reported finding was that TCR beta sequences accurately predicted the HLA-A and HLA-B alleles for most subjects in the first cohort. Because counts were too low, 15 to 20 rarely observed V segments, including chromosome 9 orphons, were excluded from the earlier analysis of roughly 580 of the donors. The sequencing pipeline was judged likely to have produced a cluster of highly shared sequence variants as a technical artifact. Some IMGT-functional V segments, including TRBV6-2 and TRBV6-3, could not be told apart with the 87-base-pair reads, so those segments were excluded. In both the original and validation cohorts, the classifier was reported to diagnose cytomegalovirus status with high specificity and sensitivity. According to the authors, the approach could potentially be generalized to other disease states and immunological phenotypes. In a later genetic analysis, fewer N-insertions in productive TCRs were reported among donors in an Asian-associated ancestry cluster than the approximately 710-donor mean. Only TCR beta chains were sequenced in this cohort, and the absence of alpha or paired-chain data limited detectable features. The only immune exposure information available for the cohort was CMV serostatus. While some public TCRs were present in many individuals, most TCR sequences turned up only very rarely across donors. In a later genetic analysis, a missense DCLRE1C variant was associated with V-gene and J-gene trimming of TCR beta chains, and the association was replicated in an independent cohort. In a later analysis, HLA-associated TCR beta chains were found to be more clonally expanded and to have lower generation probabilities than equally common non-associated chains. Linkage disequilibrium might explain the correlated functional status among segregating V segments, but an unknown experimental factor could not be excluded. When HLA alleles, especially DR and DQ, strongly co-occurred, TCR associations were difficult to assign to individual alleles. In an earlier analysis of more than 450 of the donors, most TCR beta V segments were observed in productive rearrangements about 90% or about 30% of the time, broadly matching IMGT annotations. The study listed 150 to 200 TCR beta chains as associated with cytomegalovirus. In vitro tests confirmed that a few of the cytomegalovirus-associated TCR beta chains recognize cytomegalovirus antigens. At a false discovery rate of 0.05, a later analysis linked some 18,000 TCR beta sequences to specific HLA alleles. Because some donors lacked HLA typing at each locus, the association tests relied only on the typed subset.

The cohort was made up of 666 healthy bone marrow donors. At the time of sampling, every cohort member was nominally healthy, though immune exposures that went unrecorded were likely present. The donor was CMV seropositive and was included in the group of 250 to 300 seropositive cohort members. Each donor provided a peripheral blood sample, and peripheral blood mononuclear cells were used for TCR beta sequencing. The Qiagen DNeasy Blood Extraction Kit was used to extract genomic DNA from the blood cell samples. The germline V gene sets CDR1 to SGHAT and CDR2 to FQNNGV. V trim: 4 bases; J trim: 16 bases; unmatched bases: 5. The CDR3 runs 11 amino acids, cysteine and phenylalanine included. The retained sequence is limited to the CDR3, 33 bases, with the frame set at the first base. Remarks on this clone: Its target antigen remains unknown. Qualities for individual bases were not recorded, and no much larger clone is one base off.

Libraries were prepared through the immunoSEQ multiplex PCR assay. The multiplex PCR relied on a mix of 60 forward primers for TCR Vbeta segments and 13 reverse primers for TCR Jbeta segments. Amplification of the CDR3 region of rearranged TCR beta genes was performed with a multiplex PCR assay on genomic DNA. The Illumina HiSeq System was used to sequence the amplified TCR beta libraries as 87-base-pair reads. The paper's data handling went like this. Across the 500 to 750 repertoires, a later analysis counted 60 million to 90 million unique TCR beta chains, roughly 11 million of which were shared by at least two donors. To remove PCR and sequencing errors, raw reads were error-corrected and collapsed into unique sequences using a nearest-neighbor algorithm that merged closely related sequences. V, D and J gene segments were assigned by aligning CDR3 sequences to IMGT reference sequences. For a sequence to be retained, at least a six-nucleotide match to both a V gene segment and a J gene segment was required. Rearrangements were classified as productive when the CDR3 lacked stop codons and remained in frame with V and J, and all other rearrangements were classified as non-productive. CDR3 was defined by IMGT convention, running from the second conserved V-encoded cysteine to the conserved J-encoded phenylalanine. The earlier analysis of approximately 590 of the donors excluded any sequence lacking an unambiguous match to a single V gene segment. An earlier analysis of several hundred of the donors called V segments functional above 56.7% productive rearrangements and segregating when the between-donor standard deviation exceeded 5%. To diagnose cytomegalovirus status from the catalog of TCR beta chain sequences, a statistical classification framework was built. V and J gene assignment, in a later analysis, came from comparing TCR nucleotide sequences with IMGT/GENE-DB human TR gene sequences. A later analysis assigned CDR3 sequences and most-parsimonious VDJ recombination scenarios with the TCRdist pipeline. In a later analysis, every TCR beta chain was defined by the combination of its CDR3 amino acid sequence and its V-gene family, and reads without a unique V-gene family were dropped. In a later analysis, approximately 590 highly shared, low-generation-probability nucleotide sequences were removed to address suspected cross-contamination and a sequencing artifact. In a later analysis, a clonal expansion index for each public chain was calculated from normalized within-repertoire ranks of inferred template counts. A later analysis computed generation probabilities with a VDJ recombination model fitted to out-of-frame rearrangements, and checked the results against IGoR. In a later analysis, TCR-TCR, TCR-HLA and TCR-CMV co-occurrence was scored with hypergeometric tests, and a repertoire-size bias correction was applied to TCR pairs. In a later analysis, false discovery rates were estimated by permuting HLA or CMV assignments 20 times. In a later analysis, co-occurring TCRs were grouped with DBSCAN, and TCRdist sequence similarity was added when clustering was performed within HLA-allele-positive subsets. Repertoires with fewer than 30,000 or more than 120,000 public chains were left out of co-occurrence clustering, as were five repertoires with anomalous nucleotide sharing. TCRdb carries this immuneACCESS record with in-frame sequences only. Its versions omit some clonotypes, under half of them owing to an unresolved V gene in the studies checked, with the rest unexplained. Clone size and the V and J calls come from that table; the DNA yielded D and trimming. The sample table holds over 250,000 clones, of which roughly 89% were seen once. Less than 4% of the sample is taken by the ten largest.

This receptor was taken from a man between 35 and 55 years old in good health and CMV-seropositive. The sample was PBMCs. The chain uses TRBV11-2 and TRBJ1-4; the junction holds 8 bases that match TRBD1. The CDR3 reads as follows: CASSSRDRPFF. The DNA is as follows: TGTGCCAGCAGCTCCCGGGACAGGCCGTTTTTT.